This T cell receptor beta chain originates from a study of blood T cell repertoires in COVID-19. This CDR3 is 14 amino acids long. V was clipped by 0 bases and J by 9 bases; unmatched bases: 3. In germline, CDR1 is SGHRS, CDR2 YFSETQ. The repertoire was sequenced with immunoSEQ multiplex PCR; TCRdb's copy has only in-frame clones and lacks some. The profile shows some 110,000 clones, around nine tenths of them singletons. In this sample, this clone turned up a few times. V usage is TRBV5-1 and J usage is TRBJ1-6, with 7 bases that match TRBD1. The receptor's source is a human donor in a cohort sampled during active COVID-19. Input material: peripheral blood. CDR3 sequence (DNA): TGCGCCAGCAGCTTGGGGACAGGAGGTTCACCCCTCCACTTT. This translates into CASSLGTGGSPLHF. The variable domain in full, with the rest retrieved from reference TRBV5-1 and TRBJ1-6, is KAGVTQTPRYLIKTRGQQVTLSCSPISGHRSVSWYQQTPGQGLQFLFEYFSETQRNKGNFPGRFSGRQFSNSRSEMNVSTLELGDSALYLCASSLGTGGSPLHFGNGTRLTVT.